This T cell receptor beta chain was captured in a study of STAT5B mutations in CD4+ large granular lymphocyte leukemia. Method: immunoSEQ multiplex PCR; TCRdb's copy keeps in-frame clones and lacks some. The repertoire holds around 34,000 clones, approximately 80% seen once, with 4.4% in the top ten. This CDR3 has 12 amino acids. Germline-derived CDR1 and CDR2 are LNHNV and YYDKDF (reference sequence). V trimming: 6 bases; J trimming: 4 bases; junction bases outside the gene matches: 1. This sequence was found in a human donor in good health. The J gene is TRBJ2-3, the V gene TRBV15; 7 bases are a match to TRBD1. The material sequenced was CD4+ T cells from blood buffy coats. CDR3: CATRQGSDTQYF. The CDR3 bases are TGTGCCACCAGACAGGGGTCAGATACGCAGTATTTT.